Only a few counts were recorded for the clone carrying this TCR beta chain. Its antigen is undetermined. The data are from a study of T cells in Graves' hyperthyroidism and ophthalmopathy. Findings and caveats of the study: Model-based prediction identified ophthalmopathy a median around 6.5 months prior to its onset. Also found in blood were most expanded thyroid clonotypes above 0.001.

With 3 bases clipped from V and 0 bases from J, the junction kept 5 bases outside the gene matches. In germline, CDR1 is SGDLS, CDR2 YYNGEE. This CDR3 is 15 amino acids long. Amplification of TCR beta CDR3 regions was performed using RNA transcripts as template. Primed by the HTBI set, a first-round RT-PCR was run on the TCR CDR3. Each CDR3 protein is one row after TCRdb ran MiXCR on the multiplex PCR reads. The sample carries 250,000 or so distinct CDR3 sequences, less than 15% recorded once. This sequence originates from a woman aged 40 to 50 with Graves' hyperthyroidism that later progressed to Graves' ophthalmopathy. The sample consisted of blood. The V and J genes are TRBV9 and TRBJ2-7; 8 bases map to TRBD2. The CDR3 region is CASSASGGSSYEQYF. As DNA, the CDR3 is TGTGCCAGCAGCGCGAGCGGGGGCAGCTCCTACGAGCAGTACTTC.